Shown below are 11 T cell receptor beta chains from a single sample sequenced in a study of control samples from healthy donors and cancer patients. Data came from immunoSEQ multiplex PCR; TCRdb stores just in-frame clones and leaves some out. The sample yields 350,000 to 450,000 clones, 75% to 95% seen once. Sequencing was performed on PBMCs. The source is a man aged 35 to 55 with head and neck cancer.

The rearrangement joins TRBV6-6 to TRBJ1-2; TRBD1 is a possible D gene (6 bases). V was cut by 2 bases and J by 1 base, with 14 bases left in between. The CDR3 is 16 amino acids. Germline V lookup: CDR1 MNHNY, CDR2 SVGAGI (reference sequence). DNA for the CDR3: TGTGCCAGCAGTTACGTGATCGGGGGGCGTAACTATGGCTACACCTTC. Translating gives CASSYVIGGRNYGYTF.

The rearrangement links TRBV5-1 to TRBJ1-1, with D perhaps TRBD1 (5 bases). Deletions cut 5 bases from V and 4 bases from J, with 15 bases between. Germline V CDR1 and CDR2: SGHRS, YFSETQ. This CDR3 is 14 amino acids long. The DNA for the CDR3 is TGCGCCAGCAGAACGGGGACCGCGGGCACTGAAGCTTTCTTT. Its translation: CASRTGTAGTEAFF.

The CDR3 nucleotides read TGTGCCATCAGTCAAAACCCATCTGGAGCTAGTACAGATGAGCAGTTCTTC. Its protein is CAISQNPSGASTDEQFF. The chain uses TRBV10-3 and TRBJ2-1; no clear D. CDR3 size: 17 residues. V lost 5 bases and J 8 bases, leaving 25 bases between the germline ends. CDR1 and CDR2 from the germline V gene are ENHRY and SYGVKD.

This clone was detected once. The rearrangement uses TRBV28 and TRBJ1-1, with D possibly TRBD1 on 5 matching bases. CDR3 length: 14 residues. From germline, CDR1 is MDHEN and CDR2 SYDVKM. Trimming took 9 bases from V and 0 from J, leaving 14 bases between them. In DNA form, the CDR3 reads TGTGCCAGTAAACCCTTACAGGTGAACACTGAAGCTTTCTTT. Protein: CASKPLQVNTEAFF.

The rearrangement joins TRBV2 to TRBJ2-1; TRBD2 agrees at 14 bases. This CDR3 is 18 amino acids long. Germline trimming cut 2 bases from V and 0 bases from J; bases unmatched to any gene: 3. Germline V gives CDR1 SNHLY, CDR2 FYNNEI. Here the CDR3 DNA reads TGTGCCAGCAGTGAAAGACTAGCGGGAGGGAGCTCCTACAATGAGCAGTTCTTC. It encodes CASSERLAGGSSYNEQFF.

Notes on this clone: This CDR3 is also generated by other DNA sequences in the sample. The chain uses TRBV7-8 and TRBJ1-2, with 8 positions matching TRBD1. The germline gives CDR1 SGHVS, CDR2 FQNEAQ. V lost 0 bases and J lost 7; bases outside the gene matches: 7. The CDR3 covers 15 residues. CDR3 residues: CASSLAGQGAGGYTF. The CDR3 DNA is TGTGCCAGCAGCTTAGCGGGTCAGGGGGCGGGTGGCTACACCTTC.

The chain employs TRBV2 and TRBJ1-1; TRBD1 aligns across 10 bases. Unmatched junction bases numbered 2, after V lost 4 bases and J lost 0 bases. This CDR3 has 15 residues. The germline V gene encodes CDR1 SNHLY and CDR2 FYNNEI. The CDR3 DNA reads as TGTGCCAGCAGTGGACAGGGGGCCCTGAACACTGAAGCTTTCTTT. Encoded protein: CASSGQGALNTEAFF.

The V gene is TRBV7-9, the J gene TRBJ2-2; possible D gene TRBD1, 5 bases. V shed 0 bases and J shed 1 base, with 12 bases lying between them. Germline CDR1 is SEHNR and CDR2 is FQNEAQ (reference sequence). This CDR3 is built from 17 residues. The CDR3 DNA follows: TGTGCCAGCAGCTTAGCCCCACTTGACAGGAACACCGGGGAGCTGTTTTTT. This gives the protein CASSLAPLDRNTGELFF.

This clone was counted only a few times. The chain combines TRBV7-9 with TRBJ2-7, with 9 bases lining up with TRBD1. CDR1 is SEHNR, CDR2 FQNEAQ, per germline (reference sequence). The J segment lost 5 bases and the V segment lost 1 base, leaving 9 bases of the junction unmatched. The CDR3 spans 16 residues. CDR3 nucleotide sequence: TGTGCCAGCAGCTTAGGACAAGTGGACAGGGGTGACGAGCAGTACTTC. It encodes CASSLGQVDRGDEQYF.

The CDR3 DNA reads as TGTGCCAGCAGCGCCCGGGCGGGGTTCGCCTACAATGAGCAGTTCTTC. It specifies CASSARAGFAYNEQFF. The gene calls are TRBV11-2 and TRBJ2-1; D is perhaps TRBD2 (6 bases). Trimming stripped 5 bases from V and 2 bases from J, with 16 bases between. Looked up from germline, CDR1 is SGHAT and CDR2 is FQNNGV. This CDR3 has 16 residues.

J is TRBJ2-7 and V is TRBV7-9; D is unresolved. CDR1 is SEHNR, CDR2 FQNEAQ, per germline (reference sequence). The CDR3 consists of 14 residues. Trimming removed 3 bases at V and 7 bases at J, with 16 bases between. The chain's CDR3 is CASSFLSRPGEQYF. CDR3 DNA: TGTGCCAGCAGCTTTCTTTCCAGGCCCGGGGAGCAGTACTTC.